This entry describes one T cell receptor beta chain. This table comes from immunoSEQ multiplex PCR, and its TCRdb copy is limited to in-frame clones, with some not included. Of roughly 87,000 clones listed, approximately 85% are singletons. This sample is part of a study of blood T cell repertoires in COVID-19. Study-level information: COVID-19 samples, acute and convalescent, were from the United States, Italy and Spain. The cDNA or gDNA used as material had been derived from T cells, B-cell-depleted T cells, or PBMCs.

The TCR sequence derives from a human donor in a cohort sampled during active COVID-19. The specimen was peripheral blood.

In nucleotides, the CDR3 is TGTGCCATCAGTGAAGGGGACAGGGGGGTTTTAGCCTACACCTTC. Translating it yields CAISEGDRGVLAYTF. The chain combines TRBV10-3 with TRBJ1-2, with 11 bases lining up with TRBD1. The V segment lost 3 bases and the J segment 10 bases; nucleotides outside the gene matches: 10. The CDR3 contains 15 residues. CDR1 and CDR2 (germline): ENHRY, SYGVKD.